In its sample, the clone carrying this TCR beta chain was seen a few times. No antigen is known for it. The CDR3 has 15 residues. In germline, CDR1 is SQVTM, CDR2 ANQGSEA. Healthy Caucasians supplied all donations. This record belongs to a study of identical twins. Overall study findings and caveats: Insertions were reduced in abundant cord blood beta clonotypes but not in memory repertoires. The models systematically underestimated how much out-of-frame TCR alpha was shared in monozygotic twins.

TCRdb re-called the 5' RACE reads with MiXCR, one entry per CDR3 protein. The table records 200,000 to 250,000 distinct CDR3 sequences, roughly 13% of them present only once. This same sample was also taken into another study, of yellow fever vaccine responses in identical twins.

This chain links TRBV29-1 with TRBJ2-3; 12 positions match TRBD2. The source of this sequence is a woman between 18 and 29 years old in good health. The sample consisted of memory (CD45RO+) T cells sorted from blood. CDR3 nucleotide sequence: TGCAACATCTTGGGGACTAGCGGGTCTGCAGATACGCAGTATTTT. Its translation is CNILGTSGSADTQYF.